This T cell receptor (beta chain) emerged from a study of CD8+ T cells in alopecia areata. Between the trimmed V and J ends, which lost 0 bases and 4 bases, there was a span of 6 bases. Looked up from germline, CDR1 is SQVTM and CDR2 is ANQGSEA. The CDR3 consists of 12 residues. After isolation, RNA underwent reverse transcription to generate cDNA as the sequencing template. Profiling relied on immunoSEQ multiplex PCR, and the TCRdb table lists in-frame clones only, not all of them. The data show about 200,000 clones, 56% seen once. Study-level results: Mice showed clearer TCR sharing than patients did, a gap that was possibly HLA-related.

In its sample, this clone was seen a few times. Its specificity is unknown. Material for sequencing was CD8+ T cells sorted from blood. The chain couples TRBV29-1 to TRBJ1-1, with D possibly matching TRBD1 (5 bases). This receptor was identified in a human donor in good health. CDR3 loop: CSVEDQGTEAFF. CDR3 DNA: TGCAGCGTTGAAGACCAGGGCACTGAAGCTTTCTTT.